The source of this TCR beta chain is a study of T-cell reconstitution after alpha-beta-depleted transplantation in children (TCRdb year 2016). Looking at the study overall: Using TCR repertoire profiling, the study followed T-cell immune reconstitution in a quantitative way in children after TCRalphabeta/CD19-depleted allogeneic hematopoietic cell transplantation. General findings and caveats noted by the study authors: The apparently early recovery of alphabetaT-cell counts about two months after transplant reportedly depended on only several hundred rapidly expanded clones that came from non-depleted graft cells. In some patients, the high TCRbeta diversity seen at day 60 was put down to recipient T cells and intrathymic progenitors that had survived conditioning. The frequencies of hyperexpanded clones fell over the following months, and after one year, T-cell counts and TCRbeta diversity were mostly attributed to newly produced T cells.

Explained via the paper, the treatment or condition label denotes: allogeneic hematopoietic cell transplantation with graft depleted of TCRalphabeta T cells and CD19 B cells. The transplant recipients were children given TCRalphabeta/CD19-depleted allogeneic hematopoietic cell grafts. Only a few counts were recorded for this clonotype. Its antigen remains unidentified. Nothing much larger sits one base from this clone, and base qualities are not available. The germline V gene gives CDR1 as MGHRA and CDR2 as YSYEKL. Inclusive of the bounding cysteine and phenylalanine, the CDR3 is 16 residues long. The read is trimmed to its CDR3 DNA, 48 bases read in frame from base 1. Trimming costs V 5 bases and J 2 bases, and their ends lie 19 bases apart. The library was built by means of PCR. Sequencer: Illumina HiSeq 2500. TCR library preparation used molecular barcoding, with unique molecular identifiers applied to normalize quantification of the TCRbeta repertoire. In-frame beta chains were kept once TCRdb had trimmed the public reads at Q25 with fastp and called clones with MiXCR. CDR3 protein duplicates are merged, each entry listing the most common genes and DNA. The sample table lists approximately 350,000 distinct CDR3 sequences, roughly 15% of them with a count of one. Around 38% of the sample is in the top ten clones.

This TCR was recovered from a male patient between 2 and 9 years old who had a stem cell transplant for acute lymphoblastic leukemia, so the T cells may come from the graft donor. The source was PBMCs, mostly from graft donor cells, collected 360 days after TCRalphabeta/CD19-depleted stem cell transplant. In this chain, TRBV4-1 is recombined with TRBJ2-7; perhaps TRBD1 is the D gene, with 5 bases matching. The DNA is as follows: TGCGCCAGCAGCAAAGGGGCCCTTTCGGTAACCTACGAGCAGTACTTC. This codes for CASSKGALSVTYEQYF.